The 10 T cell receptor beta chains reported below all come from one sample, sequenced in a study of Tregs in tolerant kidney transplant recipients. The assay was immunoSEQ multiplex PCR, and TCRdb's table has in-frame clones only and misses some. The sample includes 30,000 to 35,000 clones. Sequenced here: CD8+ T cells from blood, sampled before the transplant. All receptors derive from a human donor who received a combined kidney and bone marrow transplant.

The CDR3 here is CASSIVRGQNNEQFF. Incomplete CDR3 DNA: TGTGCCAGTAGTATAGTAAGGGGGCAAAACAATGAG. V gene TRBV19 combines with J gene TRBJ2-1, with 7 bases fitting TRBD1. The read ends 3 residues shy of where the CDR3 ends; the end is completed using the germline J gene. Germline V gene data show CDR1 as LNHDA and CDR2 as SQIVND (reference sequence). V lost 1 base to trimming and J lost 5 bases; unmatched junction nucleotides: 5. The CDR3 loop spans 15 amino acids. The full variable domain, in which reference TRBV19 and TRBJ2-1 provide the parts outside the CDR3, is DGGITQSPKYLFRKEGQNVTLSCEQNLNHDAMYWYRQDPGQGLRLIYYSQIVNDFQKGDIAEGYSVSREKKESFPLTVTSAQKNPTAFYLCASSIVRGQNNEQFFGPGTRLTVL.

A word on this clone: The read finishes 3 residues shy of the CDR3 end, and the germline J gene is used to complete it. J is TRBJ2-4 and V is TRBV13; 12 bases agree with TRBD2. Trimming at V came to 4 bases and at J to 5 bases, leaving 6 bases not matched to a gene. Germline CDR1 and CDR2: PRHDT and FYEKMQ (reference sequence). The CDR3 contains 16 residues. The sequenced CDR3 bases are TGTGCCAGCAGCTCGCTAGCGGGAGGGCCGGAAAACATT. As protein: CASSSLAGGPENI. The full CDR3 protein reads CASSSLAGGPENIQYF.

A remark on this clone: The read ends 3 residues early relative to the CDR3; the germline J gene fills the gap. The rearrangement links TRBV2 to TRBJ1-1; D gene unclear. V shed 7 bases and J shed 3 bases, with 15 bases lying between them. Looked up from germline, CDR1 is SNHLY and CDR2 is FYNNEI. This CDR3 has 14 residues. Partial CDR3 DNA: TGTGCCAGCATTAGACAATGGTTGGACACTGAA. Translation: CASIRQWLDTE. The whole CDR3 sequence is CASIRQWLDTEAFF.

A remark on this clone: The observed sequence ends 3 residues before the CDR3 terminus, with the missing tail filled in from the germline J gene. This sequence joins TRBV30 and TRBJ2-1; 7 bases map to TRBD2. V lost 4 bases, J lost 0 bases, and 9 bases stayed unmatched. Germline V gene sequence: CDR1 GTSNPN, CDR2 SVGIG (reference sequence). The CDR3 is made up of 16 amino acids. The CDR3 reads CAWTQAGPSSYNEQFF. CDR3 bases read: TGTGCCTGGACCCAAGCGGGACCAAGCTCCTACAATGAG.

Notes on this clone: The read terminates 3 residues before the CDR3 end, so the remaining end is supplied by the germline J gene. J is TRBJ2-7 and V is TRBV2; the D gene is possibly TRBD1 (6 bases). V lost 4 bases and J 5 bases, leaving 12 bases between the germline ends. This CDR3 has 13 amino acids. In germline, CDR1 is SNHLY, CDR2 FYNNEI. The CDR3 loop is CASSGGTPDEQYF. The sequenced part of the CDR3 DNA is TGTGCCAGCAGTGGGGGGACACCCGACGAG.

As regards this clone: The read finishes 3 residues shy of the CDR3 end, and the germline J gene is used to complete it. The chain recombines TRBV19 with TRBJ2-1, with TRBD2 matching over 7 bases. Unmatched junction bases numbered 5, after V lost 7 bases and J lost 2 bases. This CDR3 is built from 14 residues. CDR1 is LNHDA, CDR2 SQIVND, per germline (reference sequence). CDR3 region: CASTPGTTYNEQFF. The sequenced part of the CDR3 DNA is TGTGCCAGTACCCCGGGGACTACCTACAATGAG.

As regards this clone: Read sequence stops 3 residues before the CDR3 end, and the germline J gene provides the missing end. V is TRBV11-2 and J is TRBJ2-7, with 9 positions matching TRBD1. The germline gives CDR1 SGHAT, CDR2 FQNNGV. Losses at the gene ends were 6 bases for V and 5 bases for J; bases not matched to a gene: 11. The CDR3 length is 15 residues. CDR3 sequence: CASRHPGQGDHEQYF. The CDR3 bases that were read are TGTGCCAGCAGACACCCGGGACAGGGTGACCACGAG.

As for this clone: The read finishes 3 residues shy of the CDR3 end, and the germline J gene is used to complete it. The chain has TRBV6-1 and TRBJ2-5; TRBD2 matches 13 bases. CDR3 length: 16 residues. With 4 bases clipped from V and 5 bases from J, the junction kept 7 bases outside the gene matches. The V gene's germline CDR1 is MNHNS and CDR2 SASEGT. This chain's CDR3 is CASSAGLAGAPETQYF. CDR3 DNA (partial): TGTGCCAGCAGTGCCGGACTAGCGGGAGCCCCGGAGACC.

As for this clone: The read halts 3 residues ahead of the CDR3 end, with the missing end drawn from the germline J gene. In the same sample, other DNA sequences code for this CDR3. The chain couples TRBV10-1 to TRBJ2-3; D unresolved. The CDR3 consists of 13 residues. Germline values: CDR1 WNHNN, CDR2 SYGVQD (reference sequence). V was clipped by 1 base and J by 3 bases, with 5 bases between them. The CDR3 is CASSELATDTQYF. Incomplete CDR3 DNA: TGCGCCAGCAGTGAGTTAGCAACAGATACG.

Remarks on this clone: Read data end 3 residues before the CDR3 end; the end is taken from the germline J gene. The chain joins TRBV6-2 or TRBV6-3 to TRBJ2-7; TRBD2 matches at 16 bases. V shed 6 bases and J 5 bases; nucleotides not matched to a gene: 10. The CDR3 length is 17 residues. CDR1 is MNHEY, CDR2 SVGEGT, per germline. CDR3 sequence: CASSYAGTSGRANEQYF. The part of the CDR3 DNA that was read is TGTGCCAGCAGCTATGCCGGGACTAGCGGGAGGGCCAACGAG.